This T cell receptor (beta chain) was observed in a study of metastatic and nonmetastatic thyroid tumors. By sample share, this clone is medium-sized (0.01 to 0.1%). TCRdb reanalyzed the PCR reads via MiXCR. The sample holds some 2,500 clones; around 25% are singletons and the top ten take over 20%. Patients underwent thyroid surgery, and none had received any treatment before it. This sequence originates from a male donor with papillary thyroid cancer or a benign thyroid nodule (not recorded which). Some clones in this sample may be carry-over from other donors' samples. Sequencing used adjacent normal tissue.

The CDR3 nucleotides read TGTGCCAGCAGCTTAATGACAGGGCCATCCTACGAGCAGTACTTC. It translates to CASSLMTGPSYEQYF. The chain has TRBV7-9 and TRBJ2-7, with TRBD1 matching 7 bases. Germline lookup yields CDR1 SEHNR and CDR2 FQNEAQ (reference sequence). There are 15 residues in the CDR3. V dropped 2 bases and J dropped 1; count of bases not matched to a gene: 5.